Listed below are T cell receptor beta chains from one sample, sequenced in a study of blood T cell repertoires in COVID-19. Data came from immunoSEQ multiplex PCR; TCRdb stores just in-frame clones and leaves some out. The sample lists 110,000 to 150,000 clones, approximately 80% seen once, with 3.5% in the top ten. Sequenced sample: peripheral blood. Receptor source: a man between 70 and 80 years old who had recovered from COVID-19. Both conserved end residues are part of each CDR3. A D gene is named only where the DNA matches it firmly. Clone size appears in some rows only: once, few, many, or a class for an expanded clone.

size	V	D	length	J	CDR3	DNA
-	TRBV5-6	-	13	TRBJ1-4	CASSLGTDEKLFF	TGTGCCAGCAGCTTGGGGACAGATGAAAAACTGTTTTTT
-	TRBV3-1/TRBV3-2	TRBD1	16	TRBJ2-4	CASSHRGSSAKNIQYF	TGTGCCAGCAGCCACAGGGGGAGTTCGGCCAAAAACATTCAGTACTTC
few	TRBV2	TRBD2	14	TRBJ2-7	CASKREGFSYEQYF	TGTGCCAGTAAACGGGAGGGGTTCTCTTACGAGCAGTACTTC
-	TRBV19	TRBD1	14	TRBJ1-2	CASRQQGANYGYTF	TGTGCCAGTAGACAACAGGGGGCTAACTATGGCTACACCTTC
-	TRBV7-6	TRBD2	15	TRBJ2-4	CASSLPGLASNIQYF	TGTGCCAGCAGCCTACCGGGACTAGCCTCAAACATTCAGTACTTC
-	TRBV6-5	-	15	TRBJ2-3	CASSYVPGSTDTQYF	TGTGCCAGCAGTTACGTGCCAGGCAGCACAGATACGCAGTATTTT
-	TRBV2	TRBD1	14	TRBJ2-5	CASSGEGARETQYF	TGTGCCAGCAGTGGCGAGGGGGCTCGTGAGACCCAGTACTTC
-	TRBV7-8	TRBD1	15	TRBJ2-1	CASSLRQGVFNEQFF	TGTGCCAGCAGCCTCCGGCAGGGGGTGTTCAATGAGCAGTTCTTC
few	TRBV3-1/TRBV3-2	TRBD1	15	TRBJ2-7	CASSHIRDRGDEQYF	TGTGCCAGCAGCCACATCCGGGACAGGGGCGACGAGCAGTACTTC
-	TRBV30	TRBD1	16	TRBJ1-2	CAWSVWDRRSNYGYTF	TGTGCCTGGAGTGTATGGGACAGGAGATCTAACTATGGCTACACCTTC
-	TRBV18	TRBD1	15	TRBJ1-1	CASSPSTGGNTEAFF	TGTGCCAGCTCACCATCTACAGGGGGGAACACTGAAGCTTTCTTT
-	TRBV3-1/TRBV3-2	-	17	TRBJ2-1	CASSERRGLAKTNEQFF	TGTGCCAGCAGCGAAAGAAGGGGGTTGGCGAAAACCAATGAGCAGTTCTTC
-	TRBV7-9	TRBD1	14	TRBJ1-1	CASSLGQGVTEAFF	TGTGCCAGCAGCTTAGGACAGGGGGTCACTGAAGCTTTCTTT
-	TRBV5-1	TRBD1	14	TRBJ1-1	CASSSGQGTTEAFF	TGCGCCAGCAGCTCTGGACAGGGGACCACTGAAGCTTTCTTT
-	TRBV9	-	16	TRBJ2-7	CASSPEELSTSYEQYF	TGTGCCAGCAGCCCCGAAGAGTTGAGTACCTCCTACGAGCAGTACTTC
-	TRBV6-4	TRBD1	14	TRBJ2-7	CASRILDRPDEQYF	TGTGCCAGCAGGATCCTGGACAGGCCGGACGAGCAGTACTTC
-	TRBV28	-	15	TRBJ2-7	CASSQSQGLAYEQYF	TGTGCCAGCAGTCAAAGTCAGGGTTTAGCCTACGAGCAGTACTTC
-	TRBV6-7	TRBD1	13	TRBJ1-4	CASCYRGGEKLFF	TGTGCCAGCTGTTACAGGGGTGGTGAAAAACTGTTTTTT
-	TRBV19	-	13	TRBJ2-7	CASSIDRNYEQYF	TGTGCCAGTAGTATAGACAGGAACTACGAGCAGTACTTC
-	TRBV10-3	-	13	TRBJ2-2	CAIATQDTGELFF	TGTGCCATCGCGACCCAGGACACCGGGGAGCTGTTTTTT
-	TRBV24-1	-	14	TRBJ2-2	CATSRGPNTGELFF	TGTGCCACCAGTAGAGGTCCTAACACCGGGGAGCTGTTTTTT
-	TRBV5-1	TRBD2	16	TRBJ2-1	CASSRDASGAYNEQFF	TGCGCCAGCAGCCGGGATGCTAGCGGGGCCTACAATGAGCAGTTCTTC
-	TRBV7-3	-	19	TRBJ2-2	CASSLLPPPASGNTGELFF	TGTGCCAGCAGCTTACTCCCCCCTCCTGCGAGCGGAAACACCGGGGAGCTGTTTTTT
few	TRBV10-3	-	13	TRBJ1-5	CAIQGDGNQPQHF	TGTGCCATACAGGGTGATGGCAATCAGCCCCAGCATTTT
few	TRBV30	TRBD1	14	TRBJ1-1	CAWSKGQGAHGAFF	TGTGCCTGGAGTAAGGGACAGGGGGCTCATGGAGCTTTCTTT
once	TRBV27	TRBD2	15	TRBJ2-3	CASSFSSGSADTQYF	TGTGCCAGCAGTTTTAGCAGCGGGAGTGCAGATACGCAGTATTTT
many	TRBV6-2/TRBV6-3	TRBD1	15	TRBJ1-2	CASSYPDRVSHGYTF	TGTGCCAGCAGTTATCCGGACAGGGTGTCGCATGGCTACACCTTC
-	TRBV5-1	TRBD2	18	TRBJ2-7	CASSAVRLAEGGGYEQYF	TGCGCCAGCAGCGCGGTACGACTAGCGGAGGGGGGTGGCTACGAGCAGTACTTC
-	TRBV6-1	-	14	TRBJ2-5	CASSERQWQETQYF	TGTGCCAGCAGTGAACGCCAGTGGCAAGAGACCCAGTACTTC
-	TRBV6-5	TRBD2	15	TRBJ2-7	CASSYFAGGQHEQYF	TGTGCCAGCAGTTACTTCGCGGGAGGGCAACACGAGCAGTACTTC
few	TRBV5-4	TRBD1	16	TRBJ1-4	CASSRRQGGSNEKLFF	TGTGCCAGCAGCCGCAGACAGGGTGGTTCTAATGAAAAACTGTTTTTT
-	TRBV3-1/TRBV3-2	TRBD2	18	TRBJ2-2	CASSQDQWTSEYTGELFF	TGTGCCAGCAGCCAAGATCAGTGGACTAGCGAGTACACCGGGGAGCTGTTTTTT
-	TRBV7-9	TRBD2	15	TRBJ2-7	CASSHFGLENYEQYF	TGTGCCAGCAGCCATTTTGGACTAGAGAACTACGAGCAGTACTTC
-	TRBV5-1	-	17	TRBJ2-1	CASSSRVAQSSYNEQFF	TGCGCCAGCAGTTCTCGGGTGGCCCAAAGCTCCTACAATGAGCAGTTCTTC
-	TRBV5-1	-	13	TRBJ2-7	CASSRNSAYEQYF	TGCGCCAGCAGCCGTAACAGTGCCTACGAGCAGTACTTC
-	TRBV18	-	14	TRBJ2-7	CASSLRQGRDEQYF	TGTGCCAGCTCACTTCGACAGGGGAGGGACGAGCAGTACTTC
few	TRBV29-1	TRBD1	14	TRBJ2-1	CSVDGQGVDNEQFF	TGCAGCGTTGATGGGCAGGGGGTAGACAATGAGCAGTTCTTC
few	TRBV27	TRBD1	14	TRBJ2-7	CASSLTGGSYEQYF	TGTGCCAGCAGTTTGACAGGGGGATCATACGAGCAGTACTTC
-	TRBV12-5	TRBD2	16	TRBJ2-2	CASGPRGLAASGELFF	TGTGCTAGTGGTCCCCGGGGACTAGCGGCCAGCGGGGAGCTGTTTTTT
-	TRBV2	TRBD1	14	TRBJ1-1	CASRSQGVSTEAFF	TGTGCCAGCCGATCACAGGGGGTAAGCACTGAAGCTTTCTTT
few	TRBV3-1/TRBV3-2	TRBD2	15	TRBJ2-1	CASSQAGLAGGRQFF	TGTGCCAGCAGCCAAGCGGGACTAGCGGGAGGGCGGCAGTTCTTC
few	TRBV18	-	14	TRBJ1-1	CASSSLASDTEAFF	TGTGCCAGCTCAAGTTTGGCGAGCGACACTGAAGCTTTCTTT
-	TRBV6-6	TRBD2	20	TRBJ2-3	CASSARVGLAGVVGPDTQYF	TGTGCCAGCAGCGCGCGGGTTGGACTAGCGGGAGTGGTGGGACCGGATACGCAGTATTTT
-	TRBV3-1/TRBV3-2	TRBD2	18	TRBJ2-3	CASSQDITSGTSTDTQYF	TGTGCCAGCAGCCAAGATATCACTAGCGGGACTAGCACAGATACGCAGTATTTT
-	TRBV15	-	12	TRBJ1-2	CATSKPGGGYTF	TGTGCCACCAGCAAGCCGGGAGGTGGCTACACCTTC
-	TRBV4-1	TRBD2	16	TRBJ2-3	CASSQEGGGITDTQYF	TGCGCCAGCAGCCAAGAAGGCGGGGGAATCACAGATACGCAGTATTTT
-	TRBV19	TRBD2	16	TRBJ2-5	CASSNSRRENQETQYF	TGTGCCAGTAGTAATTCTCGGCGGGAGAACCAAGAGACCCAGTACTTC
-	TRBV29-1	-	14	TRBJ1-5	CSVGGDSLNQPQHF	TGCAGCGTTGGTGGTGACAGCCTCAATCAGCCCCAGCATTTT
few	TRBV10-2	TRBD2	14	TRBJ2-7	CASREAGTSYEQYF	TGCGCCAGCAGAGAAGCCGGGACTAGCTACGAGCAGTACTTC
-	TRBV29-1	-	14	TRBJ2-6	CSVEDLSGANVLTF	TGCAGCGTTGAAGATCTCTCTGGGGCCAACGTCCTGACTTTC
-	TRBV3-1/TRBV3-2	-	13	TRBJ2-5	CASSQEREETQYF	TGTGCCAGCAGCCAAGAGAGGGAAGAGACCCAGTACTTC
-	TRBV7-2	TRBD2	16	TRBJ2-2	CASKAGLAVGTGELFF	TGTGCCAGCAAGGCCGGACTAGCGGTTGGGACCGGGGAGCTGTTTTTT
once	TRBV4-1	-	14	TRBJ2-1	CASSQWLQDNEQFF	TGCGCCAGCAGCCAATGGCTACAGGACAATGAGCAGTTCTTC